This TCR beta chain is drawn from a study of shared clonotypes between healthy human individuals. Measured with immunoSEQ multiplex PCR; TCRdb has only the in-frame clones, and not every one. The top ten hold approximately 0.5% of the sample, which has some 1,100,000 clones, about 80% seen once. For this clone: The junction differs from germline at one of its ends, possibly a read error.

The CDR3 spans 15 residues. From germline, CDR1 is MNHNY and CDR2 SVGAGI (reference sequence). The TCR originated in a young man in good health. Some clones in this sample may be carry-over from other donors' samples. The chain has TRBV6-6 and TRBJ2-5; a possible D gene is TRBD1 (5 bases). Sequenced material: memory CD4+ T cells from PBMCs. The subset here: CD45RA-negative fraction. CDR3 DNA: TGTGCCAGCACTTACTTCGGTGACAGCCAAGAGACCCAGTACTTC. This sequence encodes CASTYFGDSQETQYF.